The sequence of this T cell receptor beta chain was determined in a study of CD4 T cells in relation to SARS-CoV-2 and coronaviruses. Germline V gives CDR1 SQVTM, CDR2 ANQGSEA. The length of the CDR3 is 12 residues. The germline V and J ends were trimmed by 2 bases and 3 bases, with 7 bases remaining between them. This clone was seen once. The antigen is unknown. CD4+ T cells from unexposed donors were obtained before the COVID-19 pandemic (2011-2018). The cells were cultured for 10 days before CD4+ T cells were isolated. The protocol was immunoSEQ multiplex PCR, while the TCRdb copy is restricted to in-frame clones and leaves out a portion. Altogether around 31,000 clones are present, roughly 78% being singletons, with the ten largest covering about 12%.

Sequenced sample: CD4+ T cells from PBMCs, cultured in vitro. The V call is TRBV29-1, the J call TRBJ1-2; D unresolved. The clonotype originates from a human donor in good health. The CDR3 is CSVESGYYGYTF. Here the CDR3 DNA reads TGCAGCGTTGAATCGGGTTACTATGGCTACACCTTC. The variable domain in full, completed from reference TRBV29-1 and TRBJ1-2, reads SAVISQKPSRDICQRGTSLTIQCQVDSQVTMMFWYRQQPGQSLTLIATANQGSEATYESGFVIDKFPISRPNLTFSTLTVSNMSPEDSSIYLCSVESGYYGYTFGSGTRLTVV.